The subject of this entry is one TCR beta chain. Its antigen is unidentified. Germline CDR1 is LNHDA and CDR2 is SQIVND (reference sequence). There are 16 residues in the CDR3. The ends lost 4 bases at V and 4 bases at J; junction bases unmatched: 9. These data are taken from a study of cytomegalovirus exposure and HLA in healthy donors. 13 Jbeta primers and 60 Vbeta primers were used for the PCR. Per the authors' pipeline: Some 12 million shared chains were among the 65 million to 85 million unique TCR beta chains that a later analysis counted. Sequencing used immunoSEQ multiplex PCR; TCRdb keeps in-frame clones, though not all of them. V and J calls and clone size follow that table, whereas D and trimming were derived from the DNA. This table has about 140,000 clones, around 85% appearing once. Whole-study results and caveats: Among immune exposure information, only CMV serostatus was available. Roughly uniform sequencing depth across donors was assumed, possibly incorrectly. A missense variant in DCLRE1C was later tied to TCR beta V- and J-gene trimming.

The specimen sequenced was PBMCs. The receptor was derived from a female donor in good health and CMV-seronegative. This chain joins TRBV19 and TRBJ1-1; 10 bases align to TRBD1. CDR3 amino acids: CASSTRQGAMGTEAFF. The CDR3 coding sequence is TGTGCCAGTAGTACCCGACAGGGGGCGATGGGCACTGAAGCTTTCTTT.